Ten or more counts support the clone carrying this TCR beta chain. Time point denoted: patch test 1, 2 weeks after DPC sensitization. Treatment: therapeutic diphenylcyclopropenone sensitization with weekly scalp DPC. The V segment lost 3 bases and the J segment 6 bases; nucleotides outside the gene matches: 9. The CDR3 spans 15 residues. Germline values: CDR1 DFQATT, CDR2 SNEGSKA (reference sequence). This sample stems from a study of human T cells and chemical hapten exposure. Background on the study: Patients having alopecia areata, totalis or universalis were mostly female.

TCRdb itself ran the RACE reads through MiXCR, one entry per CDR3 protein. The repertoire holds approximately 340,000 distinct CDR3 sequences, with around 7% as singletons. Specimen: whole blood, collected in connection with sensitization to the hapten diphenylcyclopropenone (DPC). This chain links TRBV20-1 with TRBJ2-1, with 9 bases fitting TRBD2. This TCR came from a woman aged 18-35 years with alopecia areata. Some clones in this sample may be carry-over from other donors' samples. For the CDR3, the DNA is TGCAGTGCTAGTTTAAGTTTAGCGGGAGCCAATGAGCAGTTCTTC. Protein product: CSASLSLAGANEQFF.